This T cell receptor beta chain was recovered during a study of human T cells and chemical hapten exposure. CDR1 and CDR2 (germline): MGHRA, YSYEKL. Trimming cost V 5 bases and J 7 bases; bases outside gene matches: 8. The CDR3 spans 14 residues. This clonotype has more than one count but fewer than ten. Time point specified: patch test 3, about 24 weeks after DPC sensitization. Sample treatment: therapeutic diphenylcyclopropenone sensitization with weekly scalp DPC. It was unfractionated whole blood from which total RNA was extracted. TCRdb reprocessed the RACE reads with MiXCR, giving one entry per CDR3 protein. The sample records 80,000 to 100,000 distinct CDR3 sequences, 25% to 35% being singletons.

The sequences come from whole blood, collected in connection with sensitization to the hapten diphenylcyclopropenone (DPC). This clonotype was obtained from a man aged 40-49 years with alopecia areata. Some clones in this sample may be carry-over from other donors' samples. The rearrangement links TRBV4-1 to TRBJ2-1; 7 nucleotides line up with TRBD2. The CDR3 DNA follows: TGCGCCAGCAGCGAGCGGGAACTCCTTAATGAGCAGTTCTTC. It codes for CASSERELLNEQFF.